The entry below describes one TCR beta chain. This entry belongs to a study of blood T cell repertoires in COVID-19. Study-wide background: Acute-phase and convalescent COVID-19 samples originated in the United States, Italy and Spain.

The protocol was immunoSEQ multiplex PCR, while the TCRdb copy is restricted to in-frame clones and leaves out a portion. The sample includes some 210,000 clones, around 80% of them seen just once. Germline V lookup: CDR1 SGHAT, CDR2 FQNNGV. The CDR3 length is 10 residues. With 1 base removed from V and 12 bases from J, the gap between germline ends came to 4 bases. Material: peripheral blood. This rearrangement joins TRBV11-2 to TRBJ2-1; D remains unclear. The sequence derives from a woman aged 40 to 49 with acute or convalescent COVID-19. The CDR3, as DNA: TGTGCCAGCAGCTTAGTCGTGCAGTTCTTC. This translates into CASSLVVQFF.